These 14 T cell receptor beta chains were sequenced from one sample in a study of T cell repertoires in cytomegalovirus infection. These receptors' targets are unknown. TCRdb re-derived calls from the reads in MiXCR, one entry per CDR3 protein. This sample has around 540,000 distinct CDR3 sequences, with 33% found just once. Sequenced here: cultured PBMCs, sampled from culture after CMV antigen stimulation. These receptors were collected from a human donor in good health (CMV status not recorded). Some clones in this sample may be carry-over from other donors' samples.

The table lists this clonotype with a few counts. The rearrangement uses TRBV12-3 or TRBV12-4 and TRBJ1-2; D gene ambiguous. The CDR3 runs to 15 residues. The germline V and J ends were trimmed by 4 bases and 8 bases, with 20 bases remaining between them. CDR3 bases: TGTGCCAGCAGTTCTCCGGGGAGTACCCCGAGCGGCTACACCTTC. Protein sequence: CASSSPGSTPSGYTF.

As DNA, the CDR3 is TGCAGTGCTAGTCGTAGGGGGGCAGGGAATGACAATGAGCAGTTCTTC. Protein sequence: CSASRRGAGNDNEQFF. This chain connects TRBV20-1 to TRBJ2-1; possibly TRBD1 or TRBD2 for D (6 bases each). Trimming stripped 3 bases from V and 5 bases from J, with 20 bases between. In germline, CDR1 is DFQATT, CDR2 SNEGSKA (reference sequence). The CDR3 covers 16 residues.

This clonotype was recorded a few times. J is TRBJ2-1 and V is TRBV11-2; the D gene is possibly TRBD2 (6 bases). CDR1 SGHAT and CDR2 FQNNGV come from the germline V gene. The germline V and J ends were trimmed by 5 bases and 9 bases, with 20 bases remaining between them. CDR3 length: 15 residues. The DNA for the CDR3 is TGTGCCAGCAGCCTCCGGGACTCACCGATCTCTGAGCAGTTCTTC. Its translation is CASSLRDSPISEQFF.

The CDR3 loop is CASSSSTTLLNTEAFF. For the CDR3, the DNA is TGTGCCAGCAGCTCGTCGACCACCTTACTGAACACTGAAGCTTTCTTT. This chain uses TRBV7-9 with TRBJ1-1; D call uncertain. Germline V gene data show CDR1 as SEHNR and CDR2 as FQNEAQ (reference sequence). The V end was cut by 4 bases, the J end by 0 bases, with 15 bases between. The CDR3 extends over 16 amino acids.

The V gene is TRBV19, the J gene TRBJ1-1, with D perhaps TRBD1 (5 bases). V was pared by 6 bases and J by 0 bases, with 20 bases between. Looked up from germline, CDR1 is LNHDA and CDR2 is SQIVND (reference sequence). The CDR3 runs to 17 residues. The CDR3 nucleotides read TGTGCCAGTAGCGACCGGGACGCCGGATGGGTGAACACTGAAGCTTTCTTT. Protein product: CASSDRDAGWVNTEAFF. The whole variable domain, remainder taken from reference TRBV19 and TRBJ1-1, is DGGITQSPKYLFRKEGQNVTLSCEQNLNHDAMYWYRQDPGQGLRLIYYSQIVNDFQKGDIAEGYSVSREKKESFPLTVTSAQKNPTAFYLCASSDRDAGWVNTEAFFGQGTRLTVV.

The chain couples TRBV12-3 or TRBV12-4 to TRBJ2-3, with 9 bases aligning to TRBD2. V shed 3 bases and J 6 bases; nucleotides not matched to a gene: 7. This CDR3 has 15 amino acids. CDR3: CASSLSLAGFDTQYF. The CDR3 DNA is TGTGCCAGCAGTTTGTCGCTAGCGGGATTCGATACGCAGTATTTT.

The V gene is TRBV19, the J gene TRBJ1-5, with TRBD1 identical over 7 bases. CDR3 length: 15 amino acids. CDR1 is LNHDA, CDR2 SQIVND, per germline (reference sequence). V was pared by 5 bases and J by 3 bases, with 7 bases of the junction left unmatched. The CDR3 is CASSPPGQYNQPQHF. The DNA for the CDR3 is TGTGCCAGTAGTCCACCGGGACAGTACAATCAGCCCCAGCATTTT. Supplemented by reference TRBV19 and TRBJ1-5, the full variable domain reads DGGITQSPKYLFRKEGQNVTLSCEQNLNHDAMYWYRQDPGQGLRLIYYSQIVNDFQKGDIAEGYSVSREKKESFPLTVTSAQKNPTAFYLCASSPPGQYNQPQHFGDGTRLSIL.

The CDR3 DNA reads TGTGCCAGTAGTATCCTCCCCCGGACAGGGAGAGTCCCATCTACAATGAACACTGAAGCTTTCTTT. Encoded protein: CASSILPRTGRVPSTMNTEAFF. This chain connects TRBV19 to TRBJ1-1, with TRBD1 matching 8 bases. V was pared by 3 bases and J by 0 bases, with 24 bases of the junction left unmatched. This CDR3 contains 22 residues. CDR1 and CDR2 from the germline V gene are LNHDA and SQIVND (reference sequence).

The chain has TRBV28 and TRBJ2-1; 14 nucleotides agree with TRBD2. Germline assignment: CDR1 MDHEN and CDR2 SYDVKM. Unmatched junction bases numbered 6, after V lost 6 bases and J lost 2 bases. The CDR3 spans 17 residues. The CDR3 nucleotides are TGTGCCAGCAGCCCCGGGACTAGCGGGAGTCCCTACAATGAGCAGTTCTTC. It encodes CASSPGTSGSPYNEQFF.

The chain carries TRBV12-3 or TRBV12-4 and TRBJ2-1, with a possible D match to TRBD2 (6 bases). Trimming left V 1 base short and J 2 bases short, with 18 bases between. This CDR3 comprises 18 residues. The CDR3 coding sequence is TGTGCCAGCAGTTTAGGACCCGGGAGCAGGGATCCCTACAATGAGCAGTTCTTC. As protein: CASSLGPGSRDPYNEQFF.

The chain's CDR3 is CASSLSGTGTREQYV. The CDR3 DNA reads as TGTGCCAGCAGCCTTTCCGGGACAGGGACTCGCGAGCAGTACGTC. This chain connects TRBV14 to TRBJ2-7, with TRBD1 identical over 9 bases. V lost 4 bases to trimming and J lost 6 bases; unmatched junction nucleotides: 10. Germline values: CDR1 SGHDN, CDR2 FVKESK. The CDR3 length is 15 residues.

The chain links TRBV7-2 to TRBJ1-1; D might be TRBD1 (5 bases). The ends were cut back, 4 bases at V and 1 base at J, with 13 bases in the middle. The CDR3 sequence is 15 residues long. The germline CDR1 and CDR2 sequences are SGHTA and FQGNSA. The CDR3 reads CASSSGHQGNTEAFF. The CDR3 DNA follows: TGTGCCAGCAGCTCCGGTCATCAGGGGAACACTGAAGCTTTCTTT. Drawing the rest from reference TRBV7-2 and TRBJ1-1, the complete variable domain is GAGVSQSPSNKVTEKGKDVELRCDPISGHTALYWYRQSLGQGLEFLIYFQGNSAPDKSGLPSDRFSAERTGGSVSTLTIQRTQQEDSAVYLCASSSGHQGNTEAFFGQGTRLTVV.

V gene TRBV6-1 combines with J gene TRBJ2-7; tentatively, D is TRBD1 or TRBD2 (5 bases each). This CDR3 has 15 residues. The V end lost 6 bases, the J end lost 6 bases, and 21 bases lay between the germline ends. CDR1 and CDR2 (germline): MNHNS, SASEGT. The CDR3 region has the DNA TGTGCCAGCAGCTCTCGCCGGGACCAGCCGCTCGAGCAGTACGTC. Its translation: CASSSRRDQPLEQYV.

The chain uses TRBV28 and TRBJ1-4, with D possibly being TRBD1 (6 bases). The V and J ends lost 2 bases and 6 bases respectively, with 10 bases between them. Germline values: CDR1 MDHEN, CDR2 SYDVKM. The CDR3 spans 14 residues. The CDR3: CASSLGGADEKLFF. The CDR3 nucleotides read TGTGCCAGCAGTTTAGGGGGCGCTGATGAAAAACTGTTTTTT.